A selection of T cell receptor beta chains follows, all from one sample in a study of OX40 agonist ivuxolimab in advanced cancers. Clones were read by immunoSEQ multiplex PCR, and TCRdb kept only the in-frame ones, dropping some. The sample has around 15,000 clones, about 60% seen once; the top ten hold about 8.4%. Sample: CD4+ or CD8+ T cells sorted from blood, taken in a trial of the OX40 agonist ivuxolimab. Receptors originate from an adult with an advanced solid tumor such as melanoma, head and neck, liver or kidney cancer. The CDR3 runs from the conserved cysteine through the conserved F or W. Fields, in order: V gene, clone size, J gene, D gene, CDR3 DNA, CDR3 protein. The D gene is left open where the match is weak. Only part of the rows carry a size: once, few, many, or a class if the clone is expanded.

>TRBV7-8|.|TRBJ2-7|TRBD2
TGTGCCAGCAGCCCTAGACTAGCCCCTCTCGAGCAGTACTTC
CASSPRLAPLEQYF
>TRBV9|.|TRBJ1-1|.
TGTGCCAGCAGCGTAGTTCAGTCGTGGGGAAACACTGAAGCTTTCTTT
CASSVVQSWGNTEAFF
>TRBV27|.|TRBJ2-5|TRBD2
TGTGCCAGCAGTCGTATGACTAGCGGGGGGTACCAAGAGACCCAGTACTTC
CASSRMTSGGYQETQYF
>TRBV7-9|.|TRBJ2-1|.
TGTGCCAGCAGCTTTGGACCAAGCAATGAGCAGTTCTTC
CASSFGPSNEQFF
>TRBV7-9|.|TRBJ1-1|.
TGTGCCAGCAGCTTAGCGCAGTGGCAGGCCACTGAAGCTTTCTTT
CASSLAQWQATEAFF
>TRBV19|medium-sized|TRBJ2-3|TRBD1
TGTGCCAGTACCACAGGGGTCGGCACAGATACGCAGTATTTT
CASTTGVGTDTQYF
>TRBV27|.|TRBJ1-2|TRBD1
TGTGCCAGCAGTTTATCGTTGGGACAGGGGTTTAACTATGGCTACACCTTC
CASSLSLGQGFNYGYTF
>TRBV4-1|.|TRBJ2-2|.
TGCGCCAGCAGCCAAGTAGGCCAGAACACCGGGGAGCTGTTTTTT
CASSQVGQNTGELFF
>TRBV7-7|medium-sized|TRBJ1-6|TRBD1
TGTGCCAGCAGCTCTTCAGGACAGGGAGGTAATTCACCCCTCCACTTT
CASSSSGQGGNSPLHF
>TRBV29-1|.|TRBJ2-5|TRBD1
TGCAGCGTTGGATCGGACAGGGTCCAAGAGACCCAGTACTTC
CSVGSDRVQETQYF
>TRBV19|.|TRBJ1-2|.
TGTGCCAGTAGTATGGTAGGGGACTATGGCTACACCTTC
CASSMVGDYGYTF
>TRBV4-1|.|TRBJ2-2|.
TGCGCCAGCAGCCATGGACAGAACACCGGGGAGCTGTTTTTT
CASSHGQNTGELFF
>TRBV4-3|.|TRBJ1-4|TRBD1
TGCGCCAGCAGCGAAGGGGGCGCCGAAAAACTGTTTTTT
CASSEGGAEKLFF
>TRBV15|.|TRBJ1-5|.
TGTGCCACCAGCCGGGGCGATAATCAGCCCCAGCATTTT
CATSRGDNQPQHF
>TRBV6-5|.|TRBJ2-1|.
TGTGCCAGCAGGCAAGGGGCAAGCTCCTACAATGAGCAGTTCTTC
CASRQGASSYNEQFF
>TRBV25-1|.|TRBJ1-6|.
TGTGCCAGCAGTGACGGTAGAATCTATAATTCACCCCTCCACTTT
CASSDGRIYNSPLHF
>TRBV11-2|.|TRBJ2-1|.
TGTGCCAGCAGCTCCGGACCGGGGGATGAGCAGTTCTTC
CASSSGPGDEQFF
>TRBV5-1|.|TRBJ2-7|.
TGCGCCAGCAGCCCGAGCTCCTACGAGCAGTACTTC
CASSPSSYEQYF
>TRBV18|.|TRBJ2-7|TRBD2
TGTGCCAGCTCACCAGCGGGGGACCTCCTCTACGAGCAGTACTTC
CASSPAGDLLYEQYF
>TRBV7-9|.|TRBJ2-2|TRBD1
TGTGCCAGCAGCCCACCGCGGACAGGTAACACCGGGGAGCTGTTTTTT
CASSPPRTGNTGELFF
>TRBV19|.|TRBJ1-2|.
TGTGCCAGTAGTATCGGACGGACACCCTATGGCTACACCTTC
CASSIGRTPYGYTF
>TRBV9|few|TRBJ2-3|TRBD2
TGTGCCAGCAGCGTTGGCGGGGGGGCCTCAGATACGCAGTATTTT
CASSVGGGASDTQYF
>TRBV19|.|TRBJ1-5|.
TGTGCCAGTAGTGGTAGGGACGGGAATCAGCCCCAGCATTTT
CASSGRDGNQPQHF
>TRBV7-2|.|TRBJ2-1|.
TGTGCCAGCAGCTTAGTTACCCTTTCCTACAATGAGCAGTTCTTC
CASSLVTLSYNEQFF
>TRBV27|medium-sized|TRBJ1-2|.
TGTGCCAGCAGTTTATTCGGAGGTTACTATGGCTACACCTTC
CASSLFGGYYGYTF
>TRBV7-2|.|TRBJ2-3|.
TGTGCCAGCAGCCAGACAACGGACTACAAAGCGACAGATACGCAGTATTTT
CASSQTTDYKATDTQYF
>TRBV19|.|TRBJ2-1|.
TGTGCCAGTAGTATAGATAGCGGCACCTACAATGAGCAGTTCTTC
CASSIDSGTYNEQFF
>TRBV5-6|.|TRBJ2-5|.
TGTGCCAGCAGCTTGGGGGGAGCCCAGTACTTC
CASSLGGAQYF
>TRBV30|few|TRBJ2-7|TRBD2
TGTGCCTGGACTAGCGGGGGCTACGAGCAGTACTTC
CAWTSGGYEQYF
>TRBV7-2|.|TRBJ2-3|.
TGTGCCAGCAGCTTAGTCGGGGTTAGCACAGATACGCAGTATTTT
CASSLVGVSTDTQYF
>TRBV5-5|.|TRBJ2-2|.
TGTGCCAGCACGGTCGGCACCGGGGAGCTGTTTTTT
CASTVGTGELFF
>TRBV6-6|few|TRBJ2-2|TRBD1
TGTGCCAGCCGGGGACAGCAGTACGCCGGGGAGCTGTTTTTT
CASRGQQYAGELFF
>TRBV6-5|.|TRBJ1-2|TRBD1
TGTGCCAGCACCCAGGGGGCATATGACCGTGATGGCTACACCTTC
CASTQGAYDRDGYTF
>TRBV7-9|.|TRBJ2-1|.
TGTGCCAGCAGCTTGGGACTCTACAATGAGCAGTTCTTC
CASSLGLYNEQFF
>TRBV5-4|.|TRBJ2-5|.
TGTGCCAGCAGCTCCCCGGGACACCACCAAGAGACCCAGTACTTC
CASSSPGHHQETQYF
>TRBV9|.|TRBJ2-7|.
TGTGCCAGCAGCGTAGAAGGCAGGGGCAGGTACGAGCAGTACTTC
CASSVEGRGRYEQYF
>TRBV11-3|.|TRBJ2-7|.
TGTGCCAGCAGCTTGACCCAGGGATACGAGCAGTACTTC
CASSLTQGYEQYF
>TRBV2|.|TRBJ2-7|.
TGTGCCAGCAGTGAAGGATCCCCCTACGAGCAGTACTTC
CASSEGSPYEQYF
>TRBV4-2|.|TRBJ1-2|TRBD1
TGTGCCAGCAGCCAAGAGGGACAGGGTTCAGATGGCTACACCTTC
CASSQEGQGSDGYTF
>TRBV4-1|.|TRBJ1-6|TRBD1
TGCGCCAGCAGACCCGACAGGGGAGGCGCCAGGGCCCTCCACTTT
CASRPDRGGARALHF
>TRBV4-1|few|TRBJ2-7|.
TGCGCCAGCAGCGCCCCAGGGGGGGCCTACGAGCAGTACTTC
CASSAPGGAYEQYF
>TRBV19|once|TRBJ2-1|.
TGTGCCAGTAGCCCAGGCCCGGGGAATAATGAGCAGTTCTTC
CASSPGPGNNEQFF
>TRBV2|.|TRBJ2-7|TRBD1
TGTGCCACAACGGACAGGTCCTACGAGCAGTACTTC
CATTDRSYEQYF
>TRBV5-1|.|TRBJ2-7|TRBD2
TGCGCCAGCAGCCCTGGTGGGGGGGCCTACGAGCAGTACTTC
CASSPGGGAYEQYF
>TRBV29-1|.|TRBJ1-2|TRBD1
TGCAGCGTTGAAGATGGGGACAGATATGGCTACACCTTC
CSVEDGDRYGYTF
>TRBV8-2|.|TRBJ2-6|.
TGTGGCAAGGGGCTCATAACACAAAGTCGGGCCAACGTCCTGACTTTC
CGKGLITQSRANVLTF
>TRBV7-9|.|TRBJ1-4|.
TGTGCCAGCAGCTTAGCGGGGCAGGGTCGTGAAAAACTGTTTTTT
CASSLAGQGREKLFF
>TRBV2|.|TRBJ1-1|.
TGTGCCAGCAGTGCGGGGACAGAAGCTTTCTTT
CASSAGTEAFF
>TRBV7-6|.|TRBJ2-5|.
TGTGCCAGCAGCTTTCCCCAGGCCACTCAAGAGACCCAGTACTTC
CASSFPQATQETQYF